This T cell receptor (beta chain) was identified in a study of T-cell reconstitution after alpha-beta-depleted transplantation in children listed by TCRdb under 2016. At the level of the whole study: The study quantitatively tracked T-cell immune reconstitution after TCRalphabeta/CD19-depleted allogeneic hematopoietic cell transplantation in children using TCR repertoire profiling.

The method behind the library was PCR. The sequencer listed for this sample is Illumina HiSeq 2500. TCR library preparation used molecular barcoding, with unique molecular identifiers applied to normalize quantification of the TCRbeta repertoire. Clones were called with MiXCR by TCRdb after fastp trimmed the public reads at Q25, and only in-frame beta chains were retained. A single entry per CDR3 protein holds the most common genes and DNA from its merged rows. In this sample the table shows around 500,000 distinct CDR3 sequences, around 13% of which occur a single time. Clones ranked in the top ten supply under 7% of the sample. CDR1 and CDR2 are drawn from the germline V gene (reference sequence): GTSNPN, SVGIG. Inclusive of the bounding cysteine and phenylalanine, the CDR3 is 14 residues long. Kept here is only the CDR3 DNA, which spans 42 bases and is read in frame from base 1. Deletion took 0 bases off V and 0 bases off J, with a span of 9 bases between the germline ends.

Concerning this clonotype: Its antigen is still unknown. Base qualities are not recorded, but no much larger clone differs from it by a single base.

The rearrangement combines TRBV30 with TRBJ2-7; the D segment cannot be called with confidence. The sequence was obtained from a human donor who donated a stem cell graft to a child with combined immunodeficiency. The source material was PBMCs from the stem cell graft donor, sampled from the stem cell graft. The DNA sequence is given as TGTGCCTGGAGTGTATTCGCAAACTCCTACGAGCAGTACTTC. Translated, this is CAWSVFANSYEQYF. The full variable domain, with segments outside the CDR3 supplied by the reference TRBV30 and TRBJ2-7 proteins, appears as SQTIHQWPATLVQPVGSPLSLECTVEGTSNPNLYWYRQAAGRGLQLLFYSVGIGQISSEVPQNLSASRPQDRQFILSSKKLLLSDSGFYLCAWSVFANSYEQYFGPGTRLTVT.